This T cell receptor (beta chain) was retrieved from a study of T cell repertoires in cytomegalovirus infection. Background on the study: Well-studied HLA-B-restricted CMV epitopes were used in the study alongside recently identified HLA-C-restricted ones.

V was clipped by 4 bases and J by 0 bases, with 9 bases between them. The CDR3 is 13 residues long. Germline CDR1 and CDR2: SQVTM and ANQGSEA. A word on this clonotype: The target antigen is unknown.

General study results and limits: CMV-specific TCR beta clonotypes restricted by HLA-C were the ones dominating the ex vivo response.

TCRdb analysed the reads with MiXCR anew, one entry per CDR3 protein. The sample includes roughly 45,000 distinct CDR3 sequences, 20% to 25% of them seen just once. The material sequenced was CD8+ T cells from cultured PBMCs, taken from culture after CMV antigen stimulation. The gene calls are TRBV29-1 and TRBJ1-1; possibly TRBD1 for D (5 bases). The sequence was collected from a human donor in good health (CMV status not recorded). Some clones in this sample may be carry-over from other donors' samples. CDR3 nucleotides: TGCAGCGTTGGTCCGACAGTGAACACTGAAGCTTTCTTT. Its protein is CSVGPTVNTEAFF. Looking up the rest from reference TRBV29-1 and TRBJ1-1 gives the full variable domain: SAVISQKPSRDICQRGTSLTIQCQVDSQVTMMFWYRQQPGQSLTLIATANQGSEATYESGFVIDKFPISRPNLTFSTLTVSNMSPEDSSIYLCSVGPTVNTEAFFGQGTRLTVV.